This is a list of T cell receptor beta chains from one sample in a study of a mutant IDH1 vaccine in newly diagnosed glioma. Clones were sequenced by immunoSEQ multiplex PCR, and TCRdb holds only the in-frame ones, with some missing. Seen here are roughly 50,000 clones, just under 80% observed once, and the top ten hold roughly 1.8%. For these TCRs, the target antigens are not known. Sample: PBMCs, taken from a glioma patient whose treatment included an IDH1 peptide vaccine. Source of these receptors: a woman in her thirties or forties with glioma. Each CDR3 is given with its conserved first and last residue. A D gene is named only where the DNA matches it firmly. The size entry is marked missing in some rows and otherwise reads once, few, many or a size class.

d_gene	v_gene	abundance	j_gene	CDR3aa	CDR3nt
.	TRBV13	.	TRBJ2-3	CASSQTDVTDTQYF	TGTGCCAGCAGCCAGACGGACGTCACAGATACGCAGTATTTT
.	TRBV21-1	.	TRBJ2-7	CASIPGLFPYEQYF	TGTGCCAGCATCCCGGGACTATTTCCTTACGAGCAGTACTTC
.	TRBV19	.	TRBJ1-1	CASSRFSPDTEAFF	TGTGCCAGTAGTCGATTTTCTCCGGACACTGAAGCTTTCTTT
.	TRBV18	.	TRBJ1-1	CASSPGGNTEAFF	TGTGCCAGCTCACCAGGAGGGAACACTGAAGCTTTCTTT
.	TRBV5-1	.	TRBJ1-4	CASSLVAGNEKLFF	TGCGCCAGCAGCTTGGTGGCAGGAAATGAAAAACTGTTTTTT
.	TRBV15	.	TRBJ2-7	CATSASKGAHEQYF	TGTGCCACCAGCGCCTCGAAAGGGGCCCACGAGCAGTACTTC
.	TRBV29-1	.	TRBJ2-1	CSGSGGASYNEQFF	TGCAGCGGGTCGGGGGGCGCCTCCTACAATGAGCAGTTCTTC
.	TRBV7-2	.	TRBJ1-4	CASSLASRGWANEKLFF	TGTGCCAGCAGCTTAGCGAGTCGGGGTTGGGCTAATGAAAAACTGTTTTTT
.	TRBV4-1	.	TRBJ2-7	CASSQGTVGSYEQYF	TGCGCCAGCAGCCAAGGGACCGTAGGTTCCTACGAGCAGTACTTC
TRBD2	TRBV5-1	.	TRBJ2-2	CASSLFQTSGGYTGELFF	TGCGCCAGCAGCTTGTTCCAGACTAGCGGGGGTTACACCGGGGAGCTGTTTTTT
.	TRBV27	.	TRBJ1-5	CASSLGRHNQPQHF	TGTGCCAGCAGTTTGGGTAGACACAATCAGCCCCAGCATTTT
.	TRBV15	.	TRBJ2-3	CATSRGRPGSTDTQYF	TGTGCCACCAGCAGAGGAAGGCCCGGGAGCACAGATACGCAGTATTTT
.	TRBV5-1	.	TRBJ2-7	CASSLRDGYYEQYF	TGCGCCAGCAGCCTCCGGGACGGATACTACGAGCAGTACTTC
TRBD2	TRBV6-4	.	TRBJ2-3	CASSEASGNTQYF	TGTGCCAGCAGTGAGGCTAGCGGGAATACGCAGTATTTT
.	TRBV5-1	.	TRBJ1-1	CASSLAEWSTEAFF	TGCGCCAGCAGCTTGGCAGAGTGGAGCACTGAAGCTTTCTTT
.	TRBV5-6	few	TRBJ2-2	CASSFLPGELFF	TGTGCCAGCAGCTTCCTTCCCGGGGAGCTGTTTTTT
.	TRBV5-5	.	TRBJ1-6	CASSPDGRRGSPLHF	TGTGCCAGCAGCCCCGACGGGAGAAGAGGTTCACCCCTCCACTTT
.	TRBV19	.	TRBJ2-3	CASSTFVADTQYF	TGTGCCAGTAGTACCTTCGTGGCAGATACGCAGTATTTT
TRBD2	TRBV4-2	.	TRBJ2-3	CASSQDPPSGEDTQYF	TGTGCCAGCAGCCAAGATCCCCCTAGCGGGGAGGATACGCAGTATTTT
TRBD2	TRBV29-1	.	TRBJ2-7	CSVLAGAFLYEQYF	TGCAGCGTCCTAGCGGGGGCCTTTCTCTACGAGCAGTACTTC
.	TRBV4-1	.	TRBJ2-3	CASSQDPPGTSTDTQYF	TGCGCCAGCAGCCAAGATCCCCCTGGGACTAGCACAGATACGCAGTATTTT
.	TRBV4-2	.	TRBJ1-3	CASSQDEQGANTIYF	TGTGCCAGCAGCCAAGATGAACAGGGTGCGAACACCATATATTTT
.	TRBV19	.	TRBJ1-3	CASSFLRGETGNTIYF	TGTGCCAGTAGTTTCCTTAGAGGGGAGACTGGAAACACCATATATTTT
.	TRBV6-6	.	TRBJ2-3	CASALGDTQYF	TGTGCCAGCGCCCTGGGAGATACGCAGTATTTT
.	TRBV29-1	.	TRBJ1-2	CSVEDHGGWGYTF	TGCAGCGTTGAAGATCACGGGGGCTGGGGCTACACCTTC
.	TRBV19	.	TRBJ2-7	CASSITLLYEQYF	TGTGCCAGTAGTATTACCCTTCTCTACGAGCAGTACTTC
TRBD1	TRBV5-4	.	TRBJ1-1	CASSAGGQGTGTEAFF	TGTGCCAGCAGCGCGGGCGGACAGGGGACGGGCACTGAAGCTTTCTTT
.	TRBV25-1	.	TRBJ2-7	CASGWYPYEQYF	TGTGCCAGCGGCTGGTACCCCTACGAGCAGTACTTC